This TCR beta chain comes out of a study of cytomegalovirus exposure and HLA in healthy donors. A multiplex PCR was run with 60 Vbeta primers and 13 Jbeta primers. Original data processing: A later analysis tallied some 84 million unique TCR beta chains, around 9.9 million of them shared. Sequencing used immunoSEQ multiplex PCR; TCRdb keeps in-frame clones, though not all of them. The V and J calls and clone size were taken over from that table, and D and trimming were inferred from the DNA. This table holds 100,000 or so clones, approximately 72% found once. V trimming: 6 bases; J trimming: 2 bases; junction bases outside the gene matches: 6. This CDR3 is 15 amino acids long. CDR1 is SQVTM, CDR2 ANQGSEA, per germline.

The TCR originated in a man aged 25-45 years in good health and CMV-seronegative. The sequencing sample was made of PBMCs. This rearrangement joins TRBV29-1 to TRBJ2-6; 8 positions match TRBD1. The CDR3 here is CSVGQGITGANVLTF. The CDR3 DNA is TGCAGCGTAGGACAGGGTATAACTGGGGCCAACGTCCTGACTTTC. Full variable domain (rest looked up from reference TRBV29-1 and TRBJ2-6): SAVISQKPSRDICQRGTSLTIQCQVDSQVTMMFWYRQQPGQSLTLIATANQGSEATYESGFVIDKFPISRPNLTFSTLTVSNMSPEDSSIYLCSVGQGITGANVLTFGAGSRLTVL.